This T cell receptor beta chain was sequenced during a study of blood T cell repertoires in COVID-19. J lost 4 bases, V lost 2 bases, and 10 bases had no gene match. The germline CDR1 and CDR2 sequences are SNHLY and FYNNEI. CDR3 length equals 16 residues. The table came from immunoSEQ multiplex PCR; TCRdb's copy has only in-frame clones and leaves some out. The sample has 40,000 to 60,000 clones; more than 75% are singletons. The receptor comes from a human donor in a cohort sampled during active COVID-19. V and J are TRBV2 and TRBJ2-5; 7 bases fit TRBD1. Sample: peripheral blood. The CDR3 nucleotides are TGTGCCAGCAGTGAATTCCTGGACAGGCCCCCAGAGACCCAGTACTTC. Translation: CASSEFLDRPPETQYF.